The clone carrying this T cell receptor beta chain was seen at least ten times. Its antigen is undetermined. Genomic DNA acted as the template from which TCR beta VDJ combination and CDR3 sequence profiling were carried out. Each CDR3 protein gets one entry after TCRdb re-called the reads with MiXCR. Altogether about 190,000 distinct CDR3 sequences are present, roughly half being singletons, with the ten largest covering around a sixth. The CDR3 length is 15 residues. Germline V gene data show CDR1 as LGHNA and CDR2 as YNFKEQ. The V and J ends lost 0 bases and 3 bases respectively, with 12 bases between them. The sample belongs to a study of CD8+CD57+ T cells in acquired aplastic anemia. As for the study in general: The study obtained an average of roughly 2.9 ug of DNA from sorted CD4+ and CD8+ cells. Reads per healthy sample averaged around 10 million (CD4+) and some 12 million (CD8+). Overall study results and limits: It was found that almost 30 CD8+ CDR3 sequences were shared between patients and controls. For CD8+ Simpson's diversity, patients and controls showed no significant difference.

The V gene is TRBV4-2, the J gene TRBJ2-7; tentative D call: TRBD1 (5 bases). The source material was sorted CD4+, CD8+, or CD8+CD57+ T cells (not recorded which) from PBMCs. The receptor comes from a human donor in good health, serving as a control. CDR3: CASSQDLQEFYEQYF. The DNA for the CDR3 is TGTGCCAGCAGCCAAGATCTACAGGAGTTCTACGAGCAGTACTTC.